This paragraph reports one T cell receptor (beta chain). The CDR3 consists of 16 residues. J gave up 7 bases and V 4 bases, and 5 bases lay outside the gene matches. CDR1 and CDR2 (germline): SNHLY, FYNNEI. The repertoire was sequenced with immunoSEQ multiplex PCR; TCRdb's copy has only in-frame clones and lacks some. In the table there are about 130,000 clones, over 60% of which are singletons. The source of the sample is a study of blood T cell repertoires in COVID-19. Study context: T cells, B-cell-depleted T cells, or PBMCs supplied cDNA or gDNA.

J is TRBJ1-6 and V is TRBV2; 12 bases are a match to TRBD1. The specimen sequenced was peripheral blood. The sequence was collected from a woman aged 70-85 years with acute or convalescent COVID-19. The chain's CDR3 is CASSVGTGGLNSPLHF. The CDR3 DNA sequence: TGTGCCAGCAGTGTAGGGACAGGGGGCCTAAATTCACCCCTCCACTTT.